Shown below are 11 T cell receptor beta chains from a single sample sequenced in a study of control samples from healthy donors and cancer patients. The data were produced by immunoSEQ multiplex PCR, yet TCRdb's version contains in-frame clones alone and is incomplete. The table has over 100,000 clones, 80% to 95% seen once; the top ten hold roughly 2.6%. Sequencing input: blood. The source of these receptors is a man between 35 and 55 years old in good health.

The rearrangement links TRBV5-1 to TRBJ2-2, with 10 nucleotides matching TRBD1. Germline CDR1 SGHRS, CDR2 YFSETQ. Unmatched junction bases numbered 10, after V lost 2 bases and J lost 6 bases. The CDR3 spans 17 residues. The chain's CDR3 is CASSFVLTGGDPGELFF. CDR3 DNA: TGCGCCAGCAGCTTCGTACTGACAGGGGGCGACCCCGGGGAGCTGTTTTTT.

The chain combines TRBV28 with TRBJ1-2, with 9 bases that match TRBD1. CDR3 length equals 16 residues. Trimming took 5 bases from V and 1 from J; bases not matched to a gene: 8. The germline V gene has CDR1 MDHEN and CDR2 SYDVKM. Written as DNA, the CDR3 is TGTGCCAGCAGTCCCCCTGGGACAGGGCTTAACTATGGCTACACCTTC. The encoded protein is CASSPPGTGLNYGYTF.

The chain employs TRBV5-6 and TRBJ1-2, with 12 bases matching TRBD1. Per germline, CDR1 SGHDT and CDR2 YYEEEE. This CDR3 is 15 amino acids long. Losses at the gene ends were 4 bases for V and 5 bases for J; bases not matched to a gene: 6. CDR3 sequence: CASSPQGQGAYGYTF. Here the CDR3 DNA reads TGTGCCAGCAGCCCGCAGGGACAGGGGGCTTATGGCTACACCTTC.

For the CDR3, the DNA is TGCGCCAGCAGCGGACAGATAACCGGGGAGCTGTTTTTT. Translating it yields CASSGQITGELFF. The rearrangement uses TRBV10-2 and TRBJ2-2; a weak D match, TRBD1 (6 bases). The germline V gene encodes CDR1 WSHSY and CDR2 SAAADI. Trimming cost V 6 bases and J 5 bases, with 10 bases left between them. The CDR3 consists of 13 residues.

This clone was detected only once. The chain carries TRBV21-1 and TRBJ1-3; whether TRBD1, the table's D call, matches the DNA was not checked. TRBV21-1 is shown as a pseudogene. This CDR3 is 17 amino acids long. CDR3 in amino acids: CASSGLARTVSGNTIYF. The CDR3 bases are TGTGCCAGCAGCGGGTTGGCTAGGACAGTCTCTGGAAACACCATATATTTT.

The rearrangement links TRBV7-2 to TRBJ1-2, with D possibly matching TRBD1 (5 bases). The CDR3 has 15 residues. CDR1 and CDR2 (germline): SGHTA, FQGNSA. V lost 6 bases to trimming and J lost 6 bases, with 20 bases between them. This chain's CDR3 is CASRSAGAGNHGYTF. In DNA form, the CDR3 reads TGTGCCAGCAGGTCGGCCGGGGCGGGGAATCATGGCTACACCTTC. Filled out from reference TRBV7-2 and TRBJ1-2, the complete variable domain reads GAGVSQSPSNKVTEKGKDVELRCDPISGHTALYWYRQSLGQGLEFLIYFQGNSAPDKSGLPSDRFSAERTGGSVSTLTIQRTQQEDSAVYLCASRSAGAGNHGYTFGSGTRLTVV.

The V and J genes are TRBV6-1 and TRBJ2-5; D is perhaps TRBD2 (5 bases). The CDR3 is 16 amino acids. The germline V and J ends were trimmed by 3 bases and 0 bases, with 14 bases remaining between them. The germline CDR1 and CDR2 sequences are MNHNS and SASEGT. CDR3 DNA sequence: TGTGCCAGCAGTGATTCCGGAGGCGCGTACCAAGAGACCCAGTACTTC. Its translation is CASSDSGGAYQETQYF.

J is TRBJ1-4 and V is TRBV2; D is undetermined. V was clipped by 5 bases and J by 8 bases, with 9 bases between them. In germline, CDR1 is SNHLY, CDR2 FYNNEI. This CDR3 is built from 12 residues. The CDR3 DNA follows: TGTGCCAGCAGTATGGGGAAGGAAAAACTGTTTTTT. Protein: CASSMGKEKLFF.

This chain connects TRBV27 to TRBJ1-1, with TRBD1 matching over 8 bases. The CDR3 length is 13 residues. Germline lookup yields CDR1 MNHEY and CDR2 SMNVEV (reference sequence). The junction had 2 bases not matched to a gene; V was cut back by 3 bases and J by 5 bases. The CDR3, as DNA: TGTGCCAGCAGTTTTACAGGGGGGACTGAAGCTTTCTTT. Amino acid sequence: CASSFTGGTEAFF.

About this clone itself: Other DNA sequences in this sample translate to the same CDR3. The chain has TRBV30 and TRBJ1-2; the match to TRBD1 covers 9 bases. V lost 5 bases, J lost 6 bases, and 1 base stayed unmatched. Germline V gives CDR1 GTSNPN, CDR2 SVGIG (reference sequence). The CDR3 contains 11 residues. Here the CDR3 reads CAWWTGDGYTF. The CDR3 nucleotides are TGTGCCTGGTGGACAGGGGATGGCTACACCTTC.

A few counts support this clone. V gene TRBV11-2 combines with J gene TRBJ1-5, with 11 bases identical to TRBD1. The CDR3 sequence is 14 residues long. Trimming removed 4 bases from V and 6 bases from J; junction bases left unmatched: 2. Looked up from germline, CDR1 is SGHAT and CDR2 is FQNNGV. The CDR3, as DNA: TGTGCCAGCAGCTCAGGGACAGGGGGTCAGCCCCAGCATTTT. Its translation: CASSSGTGGQPQHF.